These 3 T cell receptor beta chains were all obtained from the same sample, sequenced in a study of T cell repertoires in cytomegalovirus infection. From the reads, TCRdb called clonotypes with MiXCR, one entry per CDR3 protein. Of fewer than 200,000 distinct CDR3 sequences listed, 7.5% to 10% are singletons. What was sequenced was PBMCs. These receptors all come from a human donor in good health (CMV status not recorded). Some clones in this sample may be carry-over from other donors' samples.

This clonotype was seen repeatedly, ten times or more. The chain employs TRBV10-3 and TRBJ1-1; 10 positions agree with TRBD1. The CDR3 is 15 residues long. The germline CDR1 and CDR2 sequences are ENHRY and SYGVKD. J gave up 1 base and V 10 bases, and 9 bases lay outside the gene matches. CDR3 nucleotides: TGTGCCACCACGGGACAGGGGACCCCGAACACTGAAGCTTTCTTT. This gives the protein CATTGQGTPNTEAFF.

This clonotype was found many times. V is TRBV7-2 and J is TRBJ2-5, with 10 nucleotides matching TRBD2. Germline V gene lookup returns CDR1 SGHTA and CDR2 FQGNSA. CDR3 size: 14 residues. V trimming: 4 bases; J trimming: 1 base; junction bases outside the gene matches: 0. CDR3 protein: CASSWTSGQETQYF. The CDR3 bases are TGTGCCAGCAGCTGGACTAGCGGCCAAGAGACCCAGTACTTC.

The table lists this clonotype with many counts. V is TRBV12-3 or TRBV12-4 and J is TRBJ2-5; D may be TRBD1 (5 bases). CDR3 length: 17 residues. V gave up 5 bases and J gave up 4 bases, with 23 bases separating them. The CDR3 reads CASSPSYQSDSRETQYF. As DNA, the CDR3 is TGTGCCAGCAGTCCATCCTACCAGTCCGACAGTCGAGAGACCCAGTACTTC.